These T cell receptor beta chains were read from a single sample in a study of blood T cell repertoires in COVID-19. Using immunoSEQ multiplex PCR, the repertoire was profiled, and TCRdb retains in-frame clones only, with some absent. Here the sample spans fewer than 350,000 clones, less than 85% being singletons. Sample: PBMCs or T cells enriched from blood (not recorded which). The origin of the receptors is a woman between 50 and 59 years old who had recovered from COVID-19. CDR3s include the opening cysteine and the closing phenylalanine or tryptophan. A D gene is named only where the DNA matches it firmly. Clone size is given for some rows only: seen once, a few or many times, or a class if the clone is expanded.

size	V	J	D	DNA	CDR3
NA	TRBV7-6	TRBJ2-2	TRBD1	TGTGCCAGCAGCACCCGGACAGGGGGCGCCCCCGGGGAGCTGTTTTTT	CASSTRTGGAPGELFF
NA	TRBV19	TRBJ2-3	TRBD2	TGTGCCAGTAGTATAGGTAATAGCGGGGGGGCCATAGATACGCAGTATTTT	CASSIGNSGGAIDTQYF
NA	TRBV25-1	TRBJ1-2	NA	TGTGCCAGCAGTGAAGGGCCCTATGGCTACACCTTC	CASSEGPYGYTF
few	TRBV11-2	TRBJ1-6	TRBD1	TGTGCCAGCAGCTTAGGACAGGGCAAGGGGGAAAATTCACCCCTCCACTTT	CASSLGQGKGENSPLHF
NA	TRBV5-1	TRBJ2-5	NA	TGCGCCAGTCGAGGGCAGACACAAGAGACCCAGTACTTC	CASRGQTQETQYF
NA	TRBV3-1/TRBV3-2	TRBJ2-5	TRBD2	TGTGCCAGCAGCCAAGCAAGCGGGGGGCCCCAAGAGACCCAGTACTTC	CASSQASGGPQETQYF
NA	TRBV5-1	TRBJ2-6	NA	TGCGCCAGCAGCTTGTCCCTCTCTGGGGCCAACGTCCTGACTTTC	CASSLSLSGANVLTF
NA	TRBV27	TRBJ1-4	TRBD1	TGTGCCAGCTCGGGACAGGGGAATGAAAAACTGTTTTTT	CASSGQGNEKLFF
NA	TRBV12-3/TRBV12-4	TRBJ2-1	TRBD1	TGTGCCAGCAGTACAGGGGCGAGCCCGTTCTTC	CASSTGASPFF
once	TRBV18	TRBJ1-6	TRBD1	TGTGCCAGCTCCCTCCGGGACAGGGAAATCTATAATTCACCCCTCCACTTT	CASSLRDREIYNSPLHF
NA	TRBV6-5	TRBJ2-5	TRBD1	TGTGCCAGCACTGGTCAGGGGGATACAGAGACCCAGTACTTC	CASTGQGDTETQYF
NA	TRBV30	TRBJ2-1	TRBD2	TGTGCCTGGAGCGGTTCGAGCGGGAGGCACAATGAGCAGTTCTTC	CAWSGSSGRHNEQFF
NA	TRBV9	TRBJ2-7	TRBD2	TGTGCCAGCAGCGTCGGGACTAGTCTTGAGCAGTACTTC	CASSVGTSLEQYF